This T cell receptor beta chain was observed in a study of blood T cell repertoires in COVID-19. In the study overall: From the United States, Italy and Spain came samples of acute and convalescent COVID-19.

Individuals drawn from around 24 US areas were roughly 18 to 100 years old. Participant-given clinical history determined each cohort assignment. Recovered Cohort 3 donors showed two negative PCRs, clearance, or symptom resolution. The junction had 13 bases not matched to a gene; V was cut back by 4 bases and J by 5 bases. Germline V gene data show CDR1 as MNHEY and CDR2 as SMNVEV (reference sequence). The CDR3 has 16 residues. Clones were read by immunoSEQ multiplex PCR, and TCRdb kept only the in-frame ones, dropping some. The table shows 250,000 to 350,000 clones, with 70% to 90% occurring only once.

The rearrangement links TRBV27 to TRBJ1-1; 7 bases match TRBD1. Sequencing was performed on PBMCs or T cells enriched from blood (not recorded which). This sequence originates from a woman aged 25 to 39 who had recovered from COVID-19. CDR3 sequence reads: CASSSIGARGVTEAFF. CDR3 sequence (DNA): TGTGCCAGCAGTTCGATTGGGGCCAGGGGGGTAACTGAAGCTTTCTTT.